A selection of T cell receptor beta chains follows, all from one sample in a study of monozygotic twins with inflammatory bowel disease. No DNA is given; TCRdb re-called the 5' RACE reads and lists each CDR3 protein once. The sample features 140,000 to 150,000 distinct CDR3 sequences, with 0.95% to 1.5% in its top ten. Input material: blood. The source of these receptors is a human donor with ulcerative colitis or Crohn's disease, or a healthy co-twin of an affected twin (not recorded which). Each CDR3 is given with its conserved first and last residue. The order of the fields is J gene, V gene, CDR3 protein.

>TRBJ2-7|TRBV5-4
CASSSTGSEQYF
>TRBJ1-5|TRBV19
CASSIPGTDDQPQHF
>TRBJ2-1|TRBV20-1
CSAVTSGSNEQFF
>TRBJ2-2|TRBV27
CASSLYRGLLTGELFF
>TRBJ2-3|TRBV6-4
CASSQEFTDTQYF
>TRBJ1-2|TRBV12-3/TRBV12-4
CASRLSRQGLYGYTF
>TRBJ1-2|TRBV7-9
CASSLGLDGYTF
>TRBJ1-1|TRBV19
CASSLGLINTEAFF
>TRBJ1-5|TRBV5-6
CASSTYGVRNQPQHF
>TRBJ2-7|TRBV6-2/TRBV6-3
CASRPAGTPLMGEQYF
>TRBJ1-4|TRBV10-3
CAISESEKLFF
>TRBJ2-7|TRBV12-3/TRBV12-4
CASSGVAGGRQEQYF
>TRBJ2-1|TRBV11-2
CASSLGRPGYSEQFF
>TRBJ1-1|TRBV20-1
CSARWQGYTEAFF
>TRBJ2-2|TRBV12-3/TRBV12-4
CASSPGGSGSNTGELFF
>TRBJ1-4|TRBV3-1
CASSQASVRNEKLFF
>TRBJ2-5|TRBV29-1
CSVAETGGKETQYF
>TRBJ1-5|TRBV18
CASSPTGAEQPQHF
>TRBJ2-7|TRBV25-1
CASSRTPGEQYF
>TRBJ1-1|TRBV6-5
CASNRQGRTEAFF
>TRBJ2-7|TRBV20-1
CSAWSGRANEQYF
>TRBJ2-7|TRBV3-1
CASSLGQHSYEQYF
>TRBJ1-6|TRBV27
CASGEGRNSPLHF
>TRBJ2-7|TRBV5-1
CASSLGLSSYEQYF
>TRBJ2-5|TRBV10-1
CASSLTGGSETQYF
>TRBJ2-5|TRBV29-1
CSAALGGSGETQYF
>TRBJ2-1|TRBV3-1
CASSLIGPAGGEQFF
>TRBJ2-4|TRBV5-1
CASSLSVKGASQNF
>TRBJ2-2|TRBV4-3
CASSQGSGSSTGELFF
>TRBJ1-3|TRBV14
CASRPSSGNTIYF
>TRBJ1-2|TRBV29-1
CSIKGDALYTF
>TRBJ2-1|TRBV5-1
CASSLAPGGLDRRIF
>TRBJ1-1|TRBV18
CASSPLSGENTEAFF
>TRBJ1-5|TRBV18
CASSTVRDKEAQPQHF
>TRBJ2-5|TRBV11-2
CASSLGADPSQETQYF
>TRBJ1-1|TRBV7-2
CASRPGGVLEAFF
>TRBJ1-1|TRBV13
CASSRGTGEAFF
>TRBJ2-5|TRBV5-1
CASRGSGLVEETQYF
>TRBJ1-4|TRBV12-3/TRBV12-4
CASSPGSEKLFF
>TRBJ2-7|TRBV27
CASSGSDRGRTYEQYF
>TRBJ2-7|TRBV28
CASSSRVAGAGEQYF
>TRBJ2-3|TRBV30
CAWSAIWAGGAVDTQYF
>TRBJ2-3|TRBV12-3/TRBV12-4
CASRPGGASTDTQYF
>TRBJ2-1|TRBV27
CASGTDREQFF
>TRBJ2-1|TRBV6-4
CASSEQGSSYNEQFF
>TRBJ1-4|TRBV5-1
CASSGTGFLSEKLFF
>TRBJ1-5|TRBV29-1
CSVEVGDSNQPQHF
>TRBJ2-3|TRBV20-1
CSARITSGLSYF
>TRBJ2-6|TRBV6-1
CAIARVTGANVLTF
>TRBJ2-5|TRBV7-6
CASSHSSGRAGQETQYF
>TRBJ2-2|TRBV4-1
CASQDSNTGELFF
>TRBJ2-1|TRBV6-4
CASSDSGTSGYNEQFF
>TRBJ1-6|TRBV9
CASGGAPRTPSPLHF
>TRBJ2-7|TRBV11-1
CASSQDLSYEQYF
>TRBJ2-7|TRBV5-1
CASSPGTPDYEQYF
>TRBJ2-2|TRBV5-4
CASSIRGTGELFF
>TRBJ1-2|TRBV19
CASKQGGGYTF